This TCR beta chain is drawn from a study of blood T cell repertoires in COVID-19 (dated by TCRdb to about 2020). Broadly, across the study: Samples covering the acute and convalescent phases of COVID-19 were provided by collaborators in the United States, Italy and Spain. The prospective study material was composed of cDNA or gDNA derived from T cells, B-cell-depleted T cells, or PBMCs. Subjects who had been exposed to COVID-19, were actively infected with it, or had recovered from it provided the deeply sampled blood TCRbeta repertoires that made up the dataset. The repertoires were released in a freely available public database meant as a resource for research on the immune response to SARS-CoV-2. Samples came from the ongoing ImmuneRACE study (first 160 participants) plus 1,254 subjects from 6 global collaborators. Sample metadata almost always included a de-identified subject ID, COVID-19 status, age in years and sex. Where available, HLA class I and class II types were obtained from metadata supplied by the sample provider rather than from assay-based typing. The investigation overall reported the following: Clinical and demographic metadata were provided uncurated, with the amount varying by source and participant.

TCRbeta CDR3 regions were amplified from genomic DNA using the immunoSEQ Assay, a bias-controlled multiplex PCR. From the authors' description of their analysis: The number of nucleated cells in each sample was estimated from the amplification of reference gene primers within the assay. To quantify the absolute abundance of each unique TCRbeta CDR3 rearrangement, sequence reads were collapsed and filtered. For each sample, productive Simpson clonality was calculated as the square root of Simpson's diversity index over productive rearrangements. Held by TCRdb, this immuneACCESS table contains in-frame sequences only and omits some clones. Under half of the omission traces to an unresolved V gene where checked; the cause of the rest is unknown. Clonal size and the V and J genes are those of that table, whereas D and trimming came from the DNA. This sample has a few hundred thousand clones in its table, and 86% of those were observed once. The ten largest make up under 8.5% of the sample.

One collaborating source in Seattle enrolled patients during active infection and followed them longitudinally through the course of disease. The collaborating institutions used their own protocols to collect whole blood in K2EDTA tubes. For TCRbeta analysis, collaborators shipped samples as frozen whole blood, isolated PBMCs, or DNA extracted from either of those sample types. V and J are trimmed by 4 bases and 3 bases, and the gene matches miss 16 bases of the junction. Taken from cysteine to phenylalanine, the CDR3 has 20 residues. Just CDR3 DNA is preserved here, 60 bases in frame from base 1. Sequences MNHNS (CDR1) and SASEGT (CDR2) are obtained from the germline V gene. On this clone itself: This clone's antigen is unknown. Per-base qualities were not stored, and no clone one base away is much larger.

This TCR was recovered from a woman aged 55-69 years with COVID-19, enrolled during active disease. The V gene is TRBV6-1 and the J gene is TRBJ2-1, and TRBD1 aligns with 12 junction nucleotides. The specimen sequenced was peripheral blood. The nucleotide sequence is given as TGTGCCAGCAGTGCCCCCGGGACAGGGGGCTTTGGGAACTACTACAATGAGCAGTTCTTC. This codes for CASSAPGTGGFGNYYNEQFF.